This TCR beta chain appears in the sequencing data of a study of type 1 regulatory T cells. CDR3 size: 17 residues. CDR1 LGHDT and CDR2 YNNKEL come from the germline V gene (reference sequence). V was clipped by 3 bases and J by 5 bases, with 19 bases between them. TCRdb itself ran the reads through MiXCR, one entry per CDR3 protein. The sample lists 13,000 to 15,000 distinct CDR3 sequences, roughly an eighth seen once, with 15% to 17% in the top ten. This clonotype qualifies as medium-sized. What it binds is unknown. Material: cultured T cells, either the whole culture or a sorted T cell fraction (not recorded which). This receptor was taken from a human donor in good health. V is TRBV3-1 and J is TRBJ2-2; D unresolved. The CDR3 spells CASSHQGRGSWTGELFF. In nucleotides, the CDR3 is TGTGCCAGCAGCCACCAAGGACGTGGCAGTTGGACCGGGGAGCTGTTTTTT.